The 15 T cell receptor beta chains below were found in one sample sequenced in a study of CD8+ T cells in alopecia areata. Following extraction, RNA underwent reverse transcription to cDNA, which served as the sequencing template. TCRdb's copy holds only in-frame clones and misses some; the assay was immunoSEQ multiplex PCR. Altogether some 120,000 clones are present, 58% being singletons, with the ten largest covering 3.5% to 5%. The sequencing used CD4+ T cells sorted from blood, collected at week 0. Receptors were obtained from a human donor with alopecia areata.

The V gene is TRBV5-1, the J gene TRBJ1-2; no firm D call. V was trimmed by 1 base and J by 4 bases, leaving 8 bases between them. The CDR3 runs 13 residues. Looked up from germline, CDR1 is SGHRS and CDR2 is YFSETQ. In nucleotides, the CDR3 is TGCGCCAGCAGCTTGTTACCAGCCTATGGCTACACCTTC. Translating it yields CASSLLPAYGYTF.

The rearrangement joins TRBV9 to TRBJ2-4; no reliable D call. The germline CDR1 and CDR2 sequences are SGDLS and YYNGEE. The CDR3 covers 15 residues. V gave up 0 bases and J gave up 7 bases, with 14 bases separating them. The CDR3 coding sequence is TGTGCCAGCAGCGTAGGCCCCTCGTCTGAGAACATTCAGTACTTC. Its protein product is CASSVGPSSENIQYF.

The chain employs TRBV30 and TRBJ2-3; D gene ambiguous. Trimming removed 3 bases at V and 4 bases at J, with 11 bases between. The CDR3 contains 13 residues. In germline, CDR1 is GTSNPN, CDR2 SVGIG (reference sequence). CDR3: CAWSAGGADTQYF. The CDR3 DNA follows: TGTGCCTGGAGCGCCGGTGGGGCAGATACGCAGTATTTT.

The sample holds a few counts of this clone. The chain joins TRBV6-6 to TRBJ1-2, with 7 bases matching TRBD1. The CDR3 extends over 14 amino acids. Germline CDR1 reads MNHNY; CDR2 reads SVGAGI (reference sequence). The V segment lost 0 bases and the J segment 4 bases; nucleotides outside the gene matches: 2. In DNA, the CDR3 is TGTGCCAGCAGTTACTCGGACAGGTCCTATGGCTACACCTTC. Encoded protein: CASSYSDRSYGYTF.

CDR3 DNA: TGTGCCAGCAGTGTGACAGGGGAGTATTCACCCCTCCACTTT. Amino acid sequence: CASSVTGEYSPLHF. The chain carries TRBV6-1 and TRBJ1-6; TRBD1 matches 8 bases. V shed 4 bases, J shed 8 bases, and the junction held 4 bases outside the gene matches. The CDR3 loop spans 14 amino acids. Germline-derived CDR1 and CDR2 are MNHNS and SASEGT.

Only a few counts were recorded for this clone. The rearrangement links TRBV7-3 to TRBJ2-1, with D possibly TRBD2 on 7 matching bases. Trimming stripped 6 bases from V and 1 base from J, with 19 bases between. Looked up from germline, CDR1 is SGHTA and CDR2 is FQGTGA. CDR3 size: 17 residues. CDR3 sequence (DNA): TGTGCCAGCAGTTCTTACGGGGGGCCCCTTTCCTACAATGAGCAGTTCTTC. The encoded protein is CASSSYGGPLSYNEQFF. Together with reference TRBV7-3 and TRBJ2-1, the CDR3 gives the full variable domain: GAGVSQTPSNKVTEKGKYVELRCDPISGHTALYWYRQSLGQGPEFLIYFQGTGAADDSGLPNDRFFAVRPEGSVSTLKIQRTERGDSAVYLCASSSYGGPLSYNEQFFGPGTRLTVL.

This chain joins TRBV25-1 and TRBJ2-5, with D perhaps given as TRBD1 or TRBD2 (5 bases each). This CDR3 spans 16 amino acids. Trimming shortened V by 3 bases and J by 4 bases, and 18 bases separated the two germline ends. Germline V gives CDR1 MGHDK, CDR2 SYGVNS. The CDR3 nucleotides read TGTGCCAGCAGTGACGGTTTGGGGCTAGCAGGAGAGACCCAGTACTTC. It translates to CASSDGLGLAGETQYF.

This clone was recorded a few times. The chain combines TRBV7-2 with TRBJ2-3; D ambiguous. Germline CDR1 SGHTA, CDR2 FQGNSA. The CDR3 has 15 residues. Deletions cut 5 bases from V and 0 bases from J, with 12 bases between. The CDR3 sequence is CASSPPSASTDTQYF. CDR3 in DNA: TGTGCCAGCAGCCCACCAAGTGCTAGCACAGATACGCAGTATTTT.

The rearrangement links TRBV7-9 to TRBJ1-2, with D hard to call. Between the trimmed V and J ends, which lost 1 base and 8 bases, there was a span of 14 bases. The CDR3 is made up of 14 amino acids. Germline CDR1 is SEHNR and CDR2 is FQNEAQ (reference sequence). CDR3 loop: CASSLEGGEEGYTF. The CDR3 DNA sequence: TGTGCCAGCAGCTTAGAGGGCGGGGAGGAAGGCTACACCTTC.

This clone was seen once. This chain links TRBV5-1 with TRBJ1-2, with TRBD1 matching 9 bases. Germline CDR1 and CDR2: SGHRS and YFSETQ. V lost 4 bases, J lost 2 bases, and 6 bases stayed unmatched. The CDR3 extends over 15 amino acids. CDR3 amino acids: CASSTQGAANYGYTF. In DNA, the CDR3 is TGCGCCAGCAGCACACAGGGGGCTGCGAACTATGGCTACACCTTC.

Notes on this clone: A single base separates this from a much larger clone, so it may be a read error. The CDR3, as DNA: TGTGCCAGCAGCAGTTACCAAGAGACCCAGTACTTC. It specifies CASSSYQETQYF. V and J are TRBV2 and TRBJ2-5; no clear D. The CDR3 extends over 12 amino acids. Looked up from germline, CDR1 is SNHLY and CDR2 is FYNNEI. Trimming cost V 6 bases and J 0 bases, with 5 bases left between them.

To note about this clone: Other DNA sequences of this sample code for an identical CDR3. This chain links TRBV6-5 with TRBJ2-7; TRBD1 might be the D (6 bases). Germline CDR1 is MNHEY and CDR2 is SVGAGI. The CDR3 spans 13 residues. V gave up 2 bases and J gave up 4 bases, with 9 bases separating them. The CDR3 bases are TGTGCCAGCAGTTACGGCAGGGGTTACGAGCAGTACTTC. It translates to CASSYGRGYEQYF.

V is TRBV10-3 and J is TRBJ2-6, with D tentatively TRBD1 or TRBD2 (5 bases each). The CDR3 runs 16 residues. The germline V and J ends were trimmed by 6 bases and 3 bases, with 15 bases remaining between them. Germline assignment: CDR1 ENHRY and CDR2 SYGVKD. Here the CDR3 reads CAIRPGPSHGANVLTF. The CDR3 DNA reads as TGTGCCATCAGGCCGGGACCCTCCCATGGGGCCAACGTCCTGACTTTC.

V gene TRBV29-1 combines with J gene TRBJ1-1; D gene unclear. CDR1 is SQVTM and CDR2 is ANQGSEA in the germline V gene. The CDR3 sequence is 11 residues long. The ends were cut back, 4 bases at V and 2 bases at J, with 5 bases in the middle. In DNA, the CDR3 is TGCAGCGTTGCCCCTAACACTGAAGCTTTCTTT. It translates to CSVAPNTEAFF. Together with reference TRBV29-1 and TRBJ1-1, the CDR3 gives the full variable domain: SAVISQKPSRDICQRGTSLTIQCQVDSQVTMMFWYRQQPGQSLTLIATANQGSEATYESGFVIDKFPISRPNLTFSTLTVSNMSPEDSSIYLCSVAPNTEAFFGQGTRLTVV.

The V call is TRBV7-9, the J call TRBJ2-5; D gene unclear. This CDR3 contains 15 residues. Per the germline V gene, CDR1 is SEHNR and CDR2 is FQNEAQ (reference sequence). V was pared by 5 bases and J by 1 base, with 14 bases between. In DNA, the CDR3 is TGTGCCAGCAGCCGTGGCGCATCGGCCCAAGAGACCCAGTACTTC. This encodes CASSRGASAQETQYF.